These 24 T cell receptor beta chains share one sample of origin, sequenced in a study of breast tumors, draining lymph nodes, adjacent tissues (dated by TCRdb to the mid-2010s). The library was obtained by multiplex PCR. Data came from an Illumina HiSeq 2000. The public reads were run again by TCRdb, first through fastp at Q25 and then through MiXCR, and only productive beta chains were kept. When rows share a CDR3 protein, they turn into one entry using the most common DNA and genes. The sample profile shows 20,000 to 25,000 distinct CDR3 sequences; roughly 45% of them were found once. The ten largest make up 7.8% of the sample. Source material: breast tumor tissue. These receptors all stem from a female donor with breast cancer. Some clones in this sample may be carry-over from other donors' samples.

This clonotype was counted a few times. A much larger clone differs by one base, so this may be a read error. The chain has TRBV5-6 and TRBJ2-4; no clear D gene. Germline CDR1 reads SGHDT; CDR2 reads YYEEEE. The CDR3 has 12 amino acids. V lost 0 bases to trimming and J lost 9 bases, with 7 bases between them. The CDR3: CASSLGGTIQYF. The CDR3 nucleotides are TGTGCCAGCAGCTTGGGTGGAACCATTCAGTACTTC.

This clonotype qualifies as medium-sized. The chain is built from TRBV9 and TRBJ2-1; 10 positions agree with TRBD2. The CDR3 totals 15 residues. Germline loops: CDR1 SGDLS, CDR2 YYNGEE. Unmatched junction bases numbered 8, after V lost 2 bases and J lost 9 bases. The CDR3 DNA sequence: TGTGCCAGCAGCGTTGGGACTAGCGATGTTGGTGAGCAGTTCTTC. Protein: CASSVGTSDVGEQFF.

This clonotype was seen more than once but under ten times. The chain uses TRBV9 and TRBJ2-1; D uncertain. The V and J ends lost 0 bases and 9 bases respectively, with 10 bases between them. This CDR3 comprises 13 residues. Per the germline V gene, CDR1 is SGDLS and CDR2 is YYNGEE. The CDR3 nucleotides read TGTGCCAGCAGCGTAGACGGGTTGAGTGAGCAGTTCTTC. This translates into CASSVDGLSEQFF.

Many counts were recorded for this clonotype. V usage is TRBV12-3 or TRBV12-4 and J usage is TRBJ1-2, with a tentative D call TRBD1 (6 bases). Deletions cut 1 base from V and 7 bases from J, with 10 bases between. This CDR3 has 13 residues. The DNA of the CDR3 is TGTGCCAGCAGTTTAGTCGGGGGGGCTGGCTACACCTTC. Its protein is CASSLVGGAGYTF.

The chain has TRBV7-2 and TRBJ1-5, with a weak D call TRBD1 (6 bases). The germline gives CDR1 SGHTA, CDR2 FQGNSA. This CDR3 spans 14 amino acids. Trimming left V 5 bases short and J 1 base short, with 9 bases between. The DNA of the CDR3 is TGTGCCAGCAGCCCGGACAGCAGCAATCAGCCCCAGCATTTT. It translates to CASSPDSSNQPQHF.

In the case of this clonotype: At one end, the junction sequence differs from germline, possibly due to a read error. The chain employs TRBV18 and TRBJ1-2; D gene ambiguous. Germline V gives CDR1 KGHSH, CDR2 LQKENI. The CDR3 spans 13 residues. The CDR3 nucleotides read TGTGCCAGCTCACCACCGGGGAACTATGACTACATCTTC. It is translated as CASSPPGNYDYIF.

On this clonotype itself: The CDR3 carries no conserved terminal phenylalanine or tryptophan, so it likely arises from a read error. The DNA is omitted, as the CDR3 cannot be located on it reliably, and the CDR3 follows TCRdb's listing. V and J are TRBV4-3 and TRBJ2-7; the D call in the table, TRBD2, was not verified against the DNA. The CDR3 contains 15 residues when both ends are counted. Germline values: CDR1 LGHNA, CDR2 YSLEER. CDR3 region: CASSQGLAGGYEQYL.

This clonotype was detected ten times or more. V and J are TRBV7-2 and TRBJ1-5, with D perhaps TRBD1 (5 bases). The CDR3 consists of 14 residues. Germline CDR1 and CDR2: SGHTA and FQGNSA. With 1 base removed from V and 4 bases from J, the gap between germline ends came to 8 bases. The CDR3 sequence is CASSLDEGNQPQHF. The DNA of the CDR3 is TGTGCCAGCAGCTTAGACGAGGGGAATCAGCCCCAGCATTTT.

This clonotype is deemed medium-sized. The V call is TRBV29-1, the J call TRBJ2-3; no clear D. Germline lookup yields CDR1 SQVTM and CDR2 ANQGSEA. This CDR3 spans 13 amino acids. V gave up 7 bases and J gave up 2 bases, with 13 bases separating them. The DNA of the CDR3 is TGCAGCGCAAGGGTGCGGACCACAGATACGCAGTATTTT. As protein: CSARVRTTDTQYF.

This clonotype was seen ten or more times. The rearrangement links TRBV5-8 to TRBJ2-3; D call uncertain. This CDR3 contains 14 residues. V was shortened by 3 bases and J by 2 bases, with 10 bases between the two germline ends. CDR1 and CDR2 from the germline V gene are SGHTS and YDEGEE. CDR3 DNA: TGTGCCAGCAGCTATTCGGACCACACAGATACGCAGTATTTT. Translation: CASSYSDHTDTQYF.

This clonotype is deemed medium-sized. V usage is TRBV7-2 and J usage is TRBJ2-7; 7 positions agree with TRBD2. The J segment lost 1 base and the V segment lost 5 bases, leaving 8 bases of the junction unmatched. CDR1 and CDR2 (germline): SGHTA, FQGNSA. This CDR3 comprises 15 residues. CDR3 nucleotide sequence: TGTGCCAGCAGCCAAGGACTAGTGATATCCTACGAGCAGTACTTC. It specifies CASSQGLVISYEQYF.

V is TRBV20-1 and J is TRBJ2-1; 7 bases align to TRBD2. Germline CDR1 reads DFQATT; CDR2 reads SNEGSKA (reference sequence). V lost 2 bases, J lost 0 bases, and 7 bases stayed unmatched. This CDR3 comprises 16 residues. The CDR3 sequence is CSARSGRGSSYNEQFF. In nucleotides, the CDR3 is TGCAGTGCTAGATCGGGGCGGGGGAGCTCCTACAATGAGCAGTTCTTC.

The rearrangement joins TRBV10-2 to TRBJ2-1; 10 bases align to TRBD2. CDR1 is WSHSY, CDR2 SAAADI, per germline. V was clipped by 5 bases and J by 6 bases; unmatched bases: 7. The CDR3 loop spans 15 amino acids. This chain's CDR3 is CASSIAGGSANEQFF. The CDR3 nucleotides are TGCGCCAGCAGTATAGCGGGAGGTTCGGCCAATGAGCAGTTCTTC.

This rearrangement joins TRBV9 to TRBJ1-2, with 8 positions matching TRBD1. Germline-derived CDR1 and CDR2 are SGDLS and YYNGEE. V gave up 0 bases and J gave up 7 bases; unmatched junction bases: 8. The CDR3 length is 15 residues. The CDR3 nucleotides are TGTGCCAGCAGCGTAGCATCGACAGGGGAGGCTGGCTACACCTTC. This codes for CASSVASTGEAGYTF.

In its sample, this clonotype was seen many times. Being one base from a much bigger clone, this may be a read error. V usage is TRBV14 and J usage is TRBJ1-6; D is unresolved. The CDR3 is made up of 16 amino acids. Germline-derived CDR1 and CDR2 are SGHDN and FVKESK. The V gene lost 5 bases and the J gene lost 10 bases, with 21 bases spanning the gap. The DNA of the CDR3 is TGTGCCAGCAGCACACATATTCCCTTTCGCCGCTCACCCCTCCACTTT. It encodes CASSTHIPFRRSPLHF. Combining the CDR3 with reference TRBV14 and TRBJ1-6 gives the whole variable domain EAGVTQFPSHSVIEKGQTVTLRCDPISGHDNLYWYRRVMGKEIKFLLHFVKESKQDESGMPNNRFLAERTGGTYSTLKVQPAELEDSGVYFCASSTHIPFRRSPLHFGNGTRLTVT.

This clonotype was seen only a few times. A much larger clone is a single base away; this may be a read error. This chain joins TRBV3-1 and TRBJ2-7, with D uncertain. Germline-derived CDR1 and CDR2 are LGHDT and YNNKEL (reference sequence). The CDR3 contains 14 residues. CDR3 DNA: TGTCCCAGCAGCCGTTCTCTAAAATACTACGAGCAGTACTTC. Translating gives CPSSRSLKYYEQYF.

The genes are TRBV7-8 and TRBJ2-7, with 8 bases aligning to TRBD2. The ends lost 5 bases at V and 3 bases at J; junction bases unmatched: 6. Germline V gene data show CDR1 as SGHVS and CDR2 as FQNEAQ. The CDR3 is 14 residues long. The CDR3, as DNA: TGTGCCAGCAGCCCGGGACTAGAAGACTACGAGCAGTACTTC. Protein sequence: CASSPGLEDYEQYF. Combining the CDR3 with reference TRBV7-8 and TRBJ2-7 gives the whole variable domain GAGVSQSPRYKVAKRGQDVALRCDPISGHVSLFWYQQALGQGPEFLTYFQNEAQLDKSGLPSDRFFAERPEGSVSTLKIQRTQQEDSAVYLCASSPGLEDYEQYFGPGTRLTVT.

This clonotype is medium-sized. J is TRBJ2-7 and V is TRBV7-8; a weak D match, TRBD2 (6 bases). From germline, CDR1 is SGHVS and CDR2 FQNEAQ. The CDR3 has 14 residues. V was clipped by 6 bases and J by 0 bases, with 12 bases between them. The CDR3 here is CASSVVRGSYEQYF. Here the CDR3 DNA reads TGTGCCAGCAGTGTAGTGCGGGGCTCCTACGAGCAGTACTTC.

The chain couples TRBV4-2 to TRBJ2-7, with 7 bases lining up with TRBD1. CDR3 length equals 14 residues. Unmatched junction bases numbered 6, after V lost 4 bases and J lost 3 bases. Germline values: CDR1 LGHNA, CDR2 YNFKEQ. The CDR3 loop is CASSPTGTDYEQYF. The CDR3 DNA reads as TGTGCCAGCAGCCCTACCGGGACAGACTACGAGCAGTACTTC.

This clonotype occurred many times. V and J are TRBV4-2 and TRBJ2-1; 9 bases match TRBD2. The CDR3 totals 15 residues. V was clipped by 3 bases and J by 7 bases; unmatched bases: 7. CDR1 is LGHNA, CDR2 YNFKEQ, per germline. The CDR3 region is CASSQGIAGANEQFF. The CDR3 nucleotides are TGTGCCAGCAGCCAGGGTATAGCGGGAGCTAATGAGCAGTTCTTC.

This clonotype occurred once. The junction differs from germline at one of its ends, possibly a read error. V gene TRBV6-1 combines with J gene TRBJ2-7; D gene ambiguous. The CDR3 contains 11 residues. Per the germline V gene, CDR1 is MNHNS and CDR2 is SASEGT. CDR3 in DNA: TGTGGCAGCAAACGGTCCTACGAGCAGTACTTC. It is translated as CGSKRSYEQYF.

J is TRBJ2-2 and V is TRBV2; TRBD1 matches 8 bases. Germline assignment: CDR1 SNHLY and CDR2 FYNNEI. Unmatched junction bases numbered 8, after V lost 9 bases and J lost 5 bases. The CDR3 is 14 residues long. The CDR3 region has the DNA TGTGCCAGTCAGGGGGCGGGTAGGACCGGGGAGCTGTTTTTT. Amino acids: CASQGAGRTGELFF.

On this clonotype itself: A junction boundary mismatches the germline segment, possibly from a read error. The chain links TRBV20-1 to TRBJ2-1; 10 nucleotides line up with TRBD2. There are 15 residues in the CDR3. Germline loops: CDR1 DFQATT, CDR2 SNEGSKA (reference sequence). CDR3 loop: CSTSPIAGGYNEQFF. CDR3 nucleotides: TGCAGTACTAGCCCGATAGCGGGAGGTTATAATGAGCAGTTCTTC.

This clonotype was seen many times. This could be a read error, since a much larger clone is one nucleotide away. The CDR3 DNA sequence: TGTGCCAGCAGTCAAAGTCGCGGGGAGCTGTTTTTT. Its protein is CASSQSRGELFF. This chain connects TRBV6-1 to TRBJ2-2; unclear D gene. Germline V gene lookup returns CDR1 MNHNS and CDR2 SASEGT. Trimming removed 5 bases at V and 7 bases at J, with 8 bases between. This CDR3 contains 12 residues.